This is a list of T cell receptor beta chains from one sample in a study of T cells in Graves' hyperthyroidism and ophthalmopathy. TCRdb recomputed calls from the multiplex PCR reads with MiXCR, one row per CDR3 protein. Of roughly 510,000 distinct CDR3 sequences listed, around 43% were seen once; the top ten hold about two fifths. The sample consisted of peripheral blood or thyroid tissue (not recorded which). These receptors were taken from an adult woman with Graves' disease, either hyperthyroidism or ophthalmopathy (not recorded which). CDR3s include the opening cysteine and the closing phenylalanine or tryptophan. D genes are given only for firm matches. The size of a clone is reported for some rows only, either as once, few or many, or as a class for expanded clones.

cdr3_length | j_call | d_call | v_call | clone_size | cdr3_nt | cdr3_aa
13 | TRBJ1-1 | . | TRBV4-1 | many | TGCGCCAGCAGCCAAGAGGCCGGCACTGAAGCTTTCTTT | CASSQEAGTEAFF
17 | TRBJ2-5 | TRBD1 | TRBV29-1 | many | TGCAGCGTTGAGAAAGGCCACCGGGACAGGGCAAAAGAGACCCAGTACTTC | CSVEKGHRDRAKETQYF
15 | TRBJ2-6 | . | TRBV11-2 | . | TGTGCCAGTATGGACGGCCGCTCTGGGGCCAACGTCCTGACTTTC | CASMDGRSGANVLTF
15 | TRBJ2-7 | TRBD1 | TRBV20-1 | few | TGCAGTGCTAGAGTTGCAGGGGGTATCACCTACGAGCAGTACTTC | CSARVAGGITYEQYF
13 | TRBJ2-5 | . | TRBV29-1 | many | TGCAGCGCGGATACAGGGAAGCAAGAGACCCAGTACTTC | CSADTGKQETQYF
18 | TRBJ2-7 | TRBD2 | TRBV7-9 | many | TGTGCCAGCAGCCCCACCACCCCCGGGACTAGCCGCTCCTACGAGCAGTACTTC | CASSPTTPGTSRSYEQYF
13 | TRBJ2-7 | TRBD2 | TRBV10-1 | . | TGCGCCAGCAGGACTAGCGGGGGGGGGGAGCAGTACTTC | CASRTSGGGEQYF
12 | TRBJ1-2 | . | TRBV10-3 | many | TGTGCCATCAGCGGGGCCAACTATGGCTACACCTTC | CAISGANYGYTF
15 | TRBJ2-5 | . | TRBV28 | . | TGTGCCAGCAGTAGGGACTCCAATTGGGGAGAGACCCAGTACTTC | CASSRDSNWGETQYF
12 | TRBJ1-5 | . | TRBV19 | . | TGTGCCAGCAGCGGTCAGAGGCAGCCCCAGCATTTT | CASSGQRQPQHF
14 | TRBJ2-5 | . | TRBV5-8 | many | TGTGCCAGCAGCGCGAGGACAGCCCAAGAGACCCAGTACTTC | CASSARTAQETQYF
14 | TRBJ1-6 | TRBD1 | TRBV28 | many | TGTGCCAGCACCGTCCCGGGACAGGGTTCACCCCTCCACTTT | CASTVPGQGSPLHF
15 | TRBJ1-5 | . | TRBV19 | . | TGTGCCAGTAGCACCGGGATTGATAGCAATCAGCCCCAGCATTTT | CASSTGIDSNQPQHF
13 | TRBJ2-7 | . | TRBV5-6 | many | TGTGCCAGCACCGGGATACACACAGACGAGCAGTACTTC | CASTGIHTDEQYF
14 | TRBJ1-3 | . | TRBV20-1 | . | TGCAGTGCTTACCGGGACAACTATGGCTACACCATATATTTT | CSAYRDNYGYTIYF
14 | TRBJ1-1 | . | TRBV2 | . | TGTGCCAGCAGTGAAGCAAGAGGGAACACTGAAGCTTTCTTT | CASSEARGNTEAFF
19 | TRBJ1-6 | . | TRBV19 | . | TGTGCCAGTAGGAGCAAAAGGGGGGGACAACGCTTATCGGATTCACCCCTCCACTTT | CASRSKRGGQRLSDSPLHF
14 | TRBJ1-1 | . | TRBV13 | . | TGTGCCAGCAGCTGGGTGACGGCGAACACTGAAGCTTTCTTT | CASSWVTANTEAFF
14 | TRBJ2-5 | . | TRBV7-2 | . | TGTGCCAGCAGCGTTGGAGGCAACCAAGAGACCCAGTACTTC | CASSVGGNQETQYF
13 | TRBJ1-4 | . | TRBV10-3 | few | TGTGCCATCAGTGAAGGGGGGAACGAAAAACTGTTTTTT | CAISEGGNEKLFF
14 | TRBJ1-4 | TRBD1 | TRBV10-3 | . | TGTGCCATCAGCCCGGGACAGGGAGGGGAAAAACTGTTTTTT | CAISPGQGGEKLFF
15 | TRBJ1-1 | TRBD1 | TRBV2 | . | TGTGCCAGCAGTGATCAGGGGGAAGGATGGGCTGAAGCTTTCTTT | CASSDQGEGWAEAFF
13 | TRBJ1-5 | TRBD1 | TRBV20-1 | . | TGCAGTGCGACGCGACAGGGATGGCAGCCCCAGCATTTT | CSATRQGWQPQHF
15 | TRBJ2-7 | TRBD2 | TRBV10-2 | once | TGCGCCAGCAGTGAGCCGAGGACTAGTTCCTACGAGCAGTACTTC | CASSEPRTSSYEQYF
16 | TRBJ2-5 | . | TRBV10-3 | . | TGTGCCATCAGTGAAGGTGTTACAGGGGAGGATGAGACCCAGTACTTC | CAISEGVTGEDETQYF
14 | TRBJ1-4 | . | TRBV4-3 | many | TGCGCCAGCAGCCAAGAGAGGGTTGCTGAAAAACTGTTTTTT | CASSQERVAEKLFF
13 | TRBJ1-1 | . | TRBV7-9 | few | TGTGCCAGCAGCCCGAGGGTTTCCACTGAAGCTTTCTTT | CASSPRVSTEAFF